This T cell receptor (beta chain) appears in the sequencing data of a study of early T cells in non-severe SARS-CoV-2 infection. Study-level information: Unsorted whole blood bulk RNA was sequenced, with unpaired chains. Study-wide points: The VDJdb matching leaned toward anti-spike CD8 responses and overlooked private and CD4 specificities.

Looked up from germline, CDR1 is SQVTM and CDR2 is ANQGSEA. Trimming stripped 7 bases from V and 5 bases from J, with 13 bases between. CDR3 length: 12 amino acids. This clonotype occurred a few times. Its target is not known. The library protocol tagged individual cDNA molecules with unique molecular identifiers. TCRdb recomputed calls from the 5' RACE reads with MiXCR, one row per CDR3 protein. Here the sample spans some 91,000 distinct CDR3 sequences, around 14% being singletons. The material sequenced was whole blood. The V call is TRBV29-1, the J call TRBJ2-3, with a possible D match to TRBD1 (6 bases). The sequence derives from an adult who was a healthcare worker with PCR-confirmed SARS-CoV-2 infection or an uninfected control (not recorded which). In nucleotides, the CDR3 is TGCAGCGCTAACAGGGTGGGAGATACGCAGTATTTT. Its protein product is CSANRVGDTQYF.